This is a list of T cell receptor beta chains from one sample in a study of blood T cell repertoires in COVID-19. The data were produced by immunoSEQ multiplex PCR, yet TCRdb's version contains in-frame clones alone and is incomplete. The data show some 390,000 clones, around 87% seen once. The sequenced material came from PBMCs or T cells enriched from blood (not recorded which). The receptors were gathered from a man under 40 who had recovered from COVID-19. CDR3s include the opening cysteine and the closing phenylalanine or tryptophan. D genes are given only for firm matches. Clone size is not always given. Where it is, it says once, few, many or a class for expanded clones.

d_gene,v_gene,j_gene,abundance,CDR3aa,CDR3nt
.,TRBV19,TRBJ2-1,.,CASSPRDLSYEQFF,TGTGCCAGTAGTCCACGGGATTTAAGCTATGAGCAGTTCTTC
.,TRBV5-1,TRBJ2-7,.,CASSLAQGSYEQYF,TGCGCCAGCAGCTTGGCCCAGGGCTCCTACGAGCAGTACTTC
TRBD1,TRBV4-2,TRBJ1-2,few,CASSQADRVYNGYTF,TGTGCCAGCAGCCAGGCTGACAGGGTGTATAATGGCTACACCTTC
.,TRBV18,TRBJ1-5,.,CASSIYPPEGASRPQHF,TGTGCCAGCTCAATCTACCCCCCCGAAGGAGCTAGTCGGCCCCAGCATTTT
TRBD1,TRBV7-2,TRBJ2-7,once,CASSPRQGFDEQYF,TGTGCCAGCAGCCCCCGACAGGGTTTCGACGAGCAGTACTTC
TRBD1,TRBV12-5,TRBJ2-7,.,CASGHRDRFYEQYF,TGTGCTAGTGGACACCGGGACAGATTTTACGAGCAGTACTTC
TRBD2,TRBV3-1/TRBV3-2,TRBJ2-1,once,CASSHLAGTYNEQFF,TGTGCCAGCAGCCACCTAGCGGGGACCTACAATGAGCAGTTCTTC
TRBD2,TRBV7-9,TRBJ2-1,.,CASSLRPISGRGYNEQFF,TGTGCCAGCAGCCTCAGGCCCATAAGCGGGAGGGGTTACAATGAGCAGTTCTTC
.,TRBV27,TRBJ2-3,few,CASSFSEFSTDTQYF,TGTGCCAGCAGTTTTAGCGAATTTAGCACAGATACGCAGTATTTT
TRBD1,TRBV18,TRBJ1-2,.,CASSPGTGPIYGYTF,TGTGCCAGCTCACCCGGGACAGGTCCCATCTATGGCTACACCTTC
TRBD1,TRBV19,TRBJ1-3,.,CASSTGQGNTIYF,TGTGCCAGCTCGACAGGGCAAGGAAACACCATATATTTT
.,TRBV7-8,TRBJ2-1,.,CASSLIRTVNEQFF,TGTGCCAGCAGCTTAATCCGGACAGTTAATGAGCAGTTCTTC
.,TRBV19,TRBJ1-5,.,CASSRFFFNQPQHF,TGTGCCAGTAGTCGTTTTTTTTTCAATCAGCCCCAGCATTTT
TRBD1,TRBV28,TRBJ1-2,.,CASSSHQGAEGYTF,TGTGCCAGCAGCTCACATCAGGGGGCGGAGGGCTACACCTTC
.,TRBV27,TRBJ2-5,.,CASSRISGGLGETQYF,TGTGCCAGCAGCCGGATTAGTGGGGGGTTAGGAGAGACCCAGTACTTC
.,TRBV28,TRBJ2-3,once,CASSFRGQRTDTQYF,TGTGCCAGCAGTTTTAGGGGCCAACGCACAGATACGCAGTATTTT